This is a list of T cell receptor beta chains from one sample in a study of blood T cell repertoires in COVID-19. Sequencing used immunoSEQ multiplex PCR; TCRdb keeps in-frame clones, though not all of them. The sample contains some 490,000 clones, 70% to 90% of which appear only once. The sample comprised peripheral blood. All receptors come from a human donor in a cohort sampled during active COVID-19. The CDR3 runs from the conserved cysteine through the conserved F or W. The D gene is left open where the match is weak. Part of the rows lack a size; the others show once, few, many or a class for expanded clones.

d_gene,abundance,j_gene,v_gene,len,CDR3aa,CDR3nt
NA,few,TRBJ2-5,TRBV28,16,CASSPLGAHLKETQYF,TGTGCCAGCAGCCCACTGGGGGCCCACCTAAAAGAGACCCAGTACTTC
TRBD1,once,TRBJ1-2,TRBV6-4,15,CASTASRGPDYGYTF,TGTGCCAGCACCGCTTCAAGGGGGCCGGACTATGGCTACACCTTC
TRBD2,NA,TRBJ2-5,TRBV5-4,15,CASSLVLADQETQYF,TGTGCCAGCAGCTTGGTTCTAGCGGACCAAGAGACCCAGTACTTC
TRBD1,NA,TRBJ1-1,TRBV7-2,14,CASSLTGVTTEAFF,TGTGCCAGCAGCTTGACAGGGGTAACCACTGAAGCTTTCTTT
TRBD1,once,TRBJ1-1,TRBV5-4,16,CASSLEGGQRNTEAFF,TGTGCCAGCAGTCTGGAGGGGGGACAGAGGAACACTGAAGCTTTCTTT
TRBD2,NA,TRBJ2-5,TRBV6-5,15,CASSPISGRQETQYF,TGTGCCAGCTCCCCGATTAGCGGGCGGCAAGAGACCCAGTACTTC
NA,NA,TRBJ1-4,TRBV28,13,CASSPRLALGLFF,TGTGCCAGCAGTCCCCGCCTTGCCCTAGGTCTGTTTTTT
TRBD2,NA,TRBJ2-6,TRBV2,18,CASSLLAGATSGANVLTF,TGTGCCAGCAGTCTACTAGCGGGCGCAACCTCTGGGGCCAACGTCCTGACTTTC
NA,NA,TRBJ2-7,TRBV13,16,CASSLNSGVNSYEQYF,TGTGCCAGCAGCTTAAACAGCGGAGTGAATTCCTACGAGCAGTACTTC
TRBD1,NA,TRBJ2-3,TRBV9,16,CASSPKLTGETDTQYF,TGTGCCAGCAGCCCGAAGCTTACAGGGGAGACAGATACGCAGTATTTT
NA,once,TRBJ2-5,TRBV2,12,CASSVTEETQYF,TGTGCCAGCAGTGTAACAGAAGAGACCCAGTACTTC
TRBD2,few,TRBJ2-5,TRBV15,17,CATSRDLLLADTGTQYF,TGTGCCACCAGCAGAGATCTACTACTAGCGGATACGGGGACCCAGTACTTC
TRBD1,few,TRBJ2-7,TRBV19,16,CASSDRTGRDLYEQYF,TGTGCCAGTAGCGACCGGACAGGGCGGGATCTTTACGAGCAGTACTTC
NA,NA,TRBJ2-7,TRBV6-5,14,CASRDGQILYEQYF,TGTGCCAGCAGAGACGGACAGATCCTCTACGAGCAGTACTTC
TRBD2,NA,TRBJ2-1,TRBV7-6,16,CASSGRGTSGHNEQFF,TGTGCCAGCAGCGGGCGAGGGACTAGCGGTCACAATGAGCAGTTCTTC
NA,NA,TRBJ2-3,TRBV5-1,16,CASSLDGAASTDTQYF,TGCGCCAGCAGCCTCGACGGAGCCGCTAGCACAGATACGCAGTATTTT
NA,once,TRBJ1-1,TRBV7-3,13,CASSLGWGSDAFF,TGTGCCAGCAGCTTAGGGTGGGGCTCTGATGCTTTCTTT
NA,NA,TRBJ1-4,TRBV4-2,15,CASSRIPGTNEKLFF,TGTGCCAGCAGCCGAATTCCAGGGACTAATGAAAAACTGTTTTTT
NA,once,TRBJ2-3,TRBV6-1,15,CASSDLVASTDTQYF,TGTGCCAGCAGTGATCTAGTAGCTAGCACAGATACGCAGTATTTT
TRBD1,NA,TRBJ1-3,TRBV19,17,CASSSPGQFFSGNTIYF,TGTGCCAGTAGTTCACCGGGACAGTTCTTCTCTGGAAACACCATATATTTT
NA,NA,TRBJ2-5,TRBV24-1,11,CAIPGLKTQYF,TGTGCCATCCCGGGACTTAAAACCCAGTACTTC
NA,NA,TRBJ2-7,TRBV5-6,14,CASSLVPGAHEQYF,TGTGCCAGCAGCTTGGTCCCAGGCGCCCACGAGCAGTACTTC
TRBD1,few,TRBJ1-4,TRBV7-9,16,CASSLARDRGREKLFF,TGTGCCAGCAGCTTAGCTCGGGACAGGGGGCGTGAAAAACTGTTTTTT
TRBD1,NA,TRBJ2-7,TRBV3-1/TRBV3-2,15,CASSPRATGSGEQYF,TGTGCCAGCAGCCCAAGGGCGACAGGGAGTGGGGAGCAGTACTTC
NA,NA,TRBJ1-2,TRBV24-1,12,CATSDSPYGYTF,TGTGCCACCAGTGATTCCCCTTATGGCTACACCTTC
NA,NA,TRBJ2-4,TRBV11-2,17,CASSLDSAGLAKNIQYF,TGTGCCAGCAGCTTAGACTCGGCAGGTCTAGCCAAAAACATTCAGTACTTC
TRBD1,once,TRBJ1-1,TRBV7-2,17,CASSSRDRLSMNTEAFF,TGTGCCAGCAGCTCCCGGGACAGACTATCCATGAACACTGAAGCTTTCTTT
TRBD1,NA,TRBJ1-2,TRBV7-2,14,CASSPGDRGRGYTF,TGTGCCAGCAGCCCAGGAGACAGGGGGCGAGGCTACACCTTC
NA,NA,TRBJ1-2,TRBV3-1/TRBV3-2,17,CASSQYNRDTYPHGYTF,TGTGCCAGCAGCCAATATAACCGGGACACCTATCCCCATGGCTACACCTTC
NA,NA,TRBJ1-4,TRBV30,12,CAWSAYTEGLFF,TGTGCCTGGAGTGCCTATACTGAGGGACTGTTTTTT
TRBD1,few,TRBJ1-6,TRBV5-4,15,CASSMGQGDNSPLHF,TGTGCCAGCAGCATGGGACAGGGGGACAATTCACCCCTCCACTTT
NA,few,TRBJ1-3,TRBV3-1/TRBV3-2,13,CASSQGGRNTIYF,TGTGCCAGCAGCCAAGGAGGGCGAAACACCATATATTTT
NA,NA,TRBJ1-5,TRBV19,14,CASRSVPTNQPQHF,TGTGCCAGTAGATCAGTGCCCACAAATCAGCCCCAGCATTTT
TRBD1,NA,TRBJ2-5,TRBV5-8,13,CADDRGLQETQYF,TGTGCAGATGACAGGGGGCTCCAAGAGACCCAGTACTTC
NA,NA,TRBJ2-3,TRBV7-3,17,CASSLGGRPRNTDTQYF,TGTGCCAGCAGCTTAGGGGGCAGGCCCCGAAACACAGATACGCAGTATTTT
TRBD2,NA,TRBJ2-7,TRBV7-3,12,CASRDGGSEQYF,TGTGCCAGCAGAGACGGGGGGAGCGAGCAGTACTTC
TRBD2,NA,TRBJ2-7,TRBV3-1/TRBV3-2,19,CASSLTGPPSGREDYEQYF,TGTGCCAGCAGCCTCACAGGGCCACCTAGCGGGAGGGAAGACTACGAGCAGTACTTC